These 7 T cell receptor beta chains came from one sample sequenced in a study of human T cells and chemical hapten exposure. Each CDR3 protein gets one entry after TCRdb re-called the RACE reads with MiXCR. The table includes more than 65,000 distinct CDR3 sequences, roughly 7.6% detected once. Specified time point: patch test 1, 2 weeks after DPC sensitization. The treatment was: therapeutic diphenylcyclopropenone sensitization with weekly scalp DPC. This sample comprised whole blood, obtained in connection with sensitization to the hapten diphenylcyclopropenone (DPC). The origin of the receptors is a woman aged 30 to 39 with alopecia areata. Some clones in this sample may be carry-over from other donors' samples.

This chain joins TRBV30 and TRBJ1-1; D remains ambiguous. The length of the CDR3 is 17 residues. The V end lost 0 bases, the J end lost 0 bases, and 17 bases lay between the germline ends. Germline V CDR1 and CDR2: GTSNPN, SVGIG (reference sequence). The CDR3 loop reads CAWSVSRDSSMNTEAFF. In DNA form, the CDR3 reads TGTGCCTGGAGTGTTTCCCGGGATTCCTCCATGAACACTGAAGCTTTCTTT. The full variable domain, with the rest looked up from reference TRBV30 and TRBJ1-1, is SQTIHQWPATLVQPVGSPLSLECTVEGTSNPNLYWYRQAAGRGLQLLFYSVGIGQISSEVPQNLSASRPQDRQFILSSKKLLLSDSGFYLCAWSVSRDSSMNTEAFFGQGTRLTVV.

The table lists this clonotype with many counts. The genes are TRBV2 and TRBJ2-3; 8 nucleotides line up with TRBD1. CDR3 length equals 13 residues. Trimming cost V 7 bases and J 3 bases; bases outside gene matches: 3. From germline, CDR1 is SNHLY and CDR2 FYNNEI. CDR3 sequence reads: CASTRQGTDTQYF. The CDR3 region has the DNA TGTGCCAGCACGCGACAGGGGACAGATACGCAGTATTTT.

Turning to this clonotype: A clone one base away is much larger, so this may be a read error. The chain has TRBV5-1 and TRBJ2-3; D uncertain. V shed 4 bases and J shed 3 bases, with 15 bases lying between them. The CDR3 sequence is 15 residues long. From germline, CDR1 is SGHRS and CDR2 YFSETQ. The CDR3 loop is CASSVGANETDTQYF. The CDR3 nucleotides are TGCGCCAGCAGCGTCGGAGCGAACGAAACAGATACGCAGTATTTT.

Ten or more counts support this clonotype. V usage is TRBV14 and J usage is TRBJ2-7; tentatively, D is TRBD1 (5 bases). CDR3 length equals 14 residues. From germline, CDR1 is SGHDN and CDR2 FVKESK. Trimming pared 1 base from V and 0 bases from J, leaving 7 bases between. The CDR3 sequence: CASSQGDSSYEQYF. CDR3 nucleotides: TGTGCCAGCAGCCAAGGTGACAGCTCCTACGAGCAGTACTTC.

At least ten counts were recorded for this clonotype. At one end the junction does not follow the germline gene, possibly because of a read error. V gene TRBV12-3 or TRBV12-4 combines with J gene TRBJ2-7, with D possibly matching TRBD1 (5 bases). The CDR3 sequence is 14 residues long. The DNA for the CDR3 is TGTGCCAGCAGTTTAGCGGGGCAGATATATCAGCATTACTTC. Translation gives CASSLAGQIYQHYF.

The rearrangement joins TRBV28 to TRBJ1-2, with unresolved D. The CDR3 covers 14 residues. Trimming left V 4 bases short and J 8 bases short, with 17 bases between. Germline loops: CDR1 MDHEN, CDR2 SYDVKM. The CDR3 DNA sequence: TGTGCCAGCAGTTCCCCTGCAGTGGACTGGGGCTACACCTTC. As protein: CASSSPAVDWGYTF.

This clonotype showed up many times. The chain employs TRBV20-1 and TRBJ2-7; the D is unclear. This CDR3 is built from 10 residues. Germline V gives CDR1 DFQATT, CDR2 SNEGSKA (reference sequence). Trimming removed 6 bases at V and 6 bases at J, with 9 bases between. This chain's CDR3 is CSAFDAEQYF. The CDR3 DNA follows: TGCAGTGCATTCGACGCCGAGCAGTACTTC.